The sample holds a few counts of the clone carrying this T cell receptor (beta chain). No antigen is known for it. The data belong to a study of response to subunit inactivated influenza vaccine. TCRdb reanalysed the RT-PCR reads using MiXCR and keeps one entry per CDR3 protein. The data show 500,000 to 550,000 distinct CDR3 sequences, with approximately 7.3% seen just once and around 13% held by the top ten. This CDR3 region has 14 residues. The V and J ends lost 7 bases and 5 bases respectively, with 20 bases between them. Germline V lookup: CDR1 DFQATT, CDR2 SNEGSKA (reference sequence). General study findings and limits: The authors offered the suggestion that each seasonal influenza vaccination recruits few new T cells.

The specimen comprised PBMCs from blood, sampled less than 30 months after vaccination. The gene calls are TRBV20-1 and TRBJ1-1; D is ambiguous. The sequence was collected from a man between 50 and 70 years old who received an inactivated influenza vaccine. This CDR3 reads CSGEGEGAGTEAFF. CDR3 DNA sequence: TGCAGTGGGGAGGGAGAGGGCGCGGGTACTGAAGCTTTCTTT.